These 17 T cell receptor beta chains came from one sample sequenced in a study of cytomegalovirus exposure and HLA in healthy donors. The PCR employed 60 Vbeta primers together with 13 Jbeta primers. Here immunoSEQ multiplex PCR was the method, and the copy in TCRdb shows in-frame clones only, minus some. The profile covers roughly 70,000 clones, with around 91% appearing a single time and around an eighth taken by the ten largest. The specimen was PBMCs. Receptors originate from a woman aged 25 to 39 in good health and CMV-seropositive.

J is TRBJ1-6 and V is TRBV16; D not resolved. V was cut by 1 base and J by 8 bases, with 12 bases left in between. The CDR3 extends over 15 amino acids. Germline values: CDR1 KGHSY, CDR2 FQNENV. This chain's CDR3 is CASSQYPNRDSPLHF. DNA for the CDR3: TGTGCCAGCAGCCAATATCCGAACAGAGATTCACCCCTCCACTTT.

As regards this clone: A read error may produce the germline difference seen at one junction end. J is TRBJ1-2 and V is TRBV5-6; 7 nucleotides agree with TRBD1. Germline V gives CDR1 SGHDT, CDR2 YYEEEE. There are 12 residues in the CDR3. The DNA of the CDR3 is TGTGCCAGCAACTTGACAGGGCAGAGCTACACCTTC. This translates into CASNLTGQSYTF.

This clone was observed a few times. This chain links TRBV5-1 with TRBJ2-6; no reliable D call. Germline V gene lookup returns CDR1 SGHRS and CDR2 YFSETQ. The CDR3 runs 13 residues. The V gene lost 7 bases and the J gene lost 0 bases, with 5 bases spanning the gap. The CDR3 loop reads CASFSSGANVLTF. CDR3 DNA: TGCGCCAGCTTCTCCTCTGGGGCCAACGTCCTGACTTTC.

This clone came up once. The chain employs TRBV4-1 and TRBJ2-2; 14 bases are shared with TRBD2. J lost 6 bases, V lost 4 bases, and 16 bases had no gene match. This CDR3 region has 20 residues. CDR1 is MGHRA and CDR2 is YSYEKL in the germline V gene. The CDR3 DNA reads as TGCGCCAGCAGCCGCCTACCCGGGACTAGCGGGAGCCGAGGGTCCGGGGAGCTGTTTTTT. This encodes CASSRLPGTSGSRGSGELFF.

The J gene is TRBJ2-1, the V gene TRBV19; D perhaps matches TRBD2 (5 bases). V was cut by 8 bases and J by 3 bases, with 5 bases left in between. CDR1 LNHDA and CDR2 SQIVND come from the germline V gene (reference sequence). This CDR3 is built from 11 residues. The chain's CDR3 is CASEGYNEQFF. CDR3 DNA: TGTGCCAGTGAGGGCTACAATGAGCAGTTCTTC. The variable domain in full, completed from reference TRBV19 and TRBJ2-1, reads DGGITQSPKYLFRKEGQNVTLSCEQNLNHDAMYWYRQDPGQGLRLIYYSQIVNDFQKGDIAEGYSVSREKKESFPLTVTSAQKNPTAFYLCASEGYNEQFFGPGTRLTVL.

V is TRBV2 and J is TRBJ1-1, with D possibly TRBD1 on 5 matching bases. The CDR3 is made up of 13 amino acids. The V gene's germline CDR1 is SNHLY and CDR2 FYNNEI. Trimming took off 7 bases at V and 8 bases at J, with 17 bases between the two ends. CDR3 DNA: TGTGCCAGCACCTACGCGGGGCCGACCGAAGCTTTCTTT. It translates to CASTYAGPTEAFF. Complete variable domain (other parts from reference TRBV2 and TRBJ1-1): EPEVTQTPSHQVTQMGQEVILRCVPISNHLYFYWYRQILGQKVEFLVSFYNNEISEKSEIFDDQFSVERPDGSNFTLKIRSTKLEDSAMYFCASTYAGPTEAFFGQGTRLTVV.

The genes are TRBV4-1 and TRBJ2-7, with unresolved D. Per germline, CDR1 MGHRA and CDR2 YSYEKL. The CDR3 covers 14 residues. V dropped 1 base and J dropped 4 bases, with 11 bases sitting between them. CDR3 nucleotides: TGCGCCAGCAGCCAAGTTCCGCGTTCGTACGAGCAGTACTTC. Translating it yields CASSQVPRSYEQYF.

The V and J genes are TRBV27 and TRBJ2-5, with 9 nucleotides matching TRBD1. CDR1 MNHEY and CDR2 SMNVEV come from the germline V gene (reference sequence). There are 16 residues in the CDR3. The V and J ends lost 2 bases and 2 bases, in that order; junction bases with no gene match: 6. CDR3 amino acids: CASSLGGQGLQETQYF. Written as DNA, the CDR3 is TGTGCCAGCAGTTTAGGGGGACAGGGTCTACAAGAGACCCAGTACTTC.

The CDR3 DNA reads as TGTGCCAGTAGCATGGGACAGGCGCCCTACGAGCAGTACTTC. As protein: CASSMGQAPYEQYF. This chain uses TRBV19 with TRBJ2-7; TRBD1 matches at 8 bases. This CDR3 spans 14 amino acids. The V gene end was trimmed by 6 bases and the J gene end by 2 bases; junction bases not matched to a gene: 6. CDR1 is LNHDA and CDR2 is SQIVND in the germline V gene (reference sequence).

V gene TRBV7-3 combines with J gene TRBJ2-1, with D possibly being TRBD1 (5 bases). Germline CDR1 is SGHTA and CDR2 is FQGTGA. This CDR3 contains 16 residues. V was trimmed by 1 base and J by 7 bases, leaving 17 bases between them. The CDR3 DNA reads TGTGCCAGCAGCTTAAAGGCAGGGCGCAGCGAGAATGAGCAGTTCTTC. Protein sequence: CASSLKAGRSENEQFF.

This sequence joins TRBV2 and TRBJ2-3, with 11 bases that match TRBD2. Germline CDR1 reads SNHLY; CDR2 reads FYNNEI. The CDR3 length is 15 residues. Trimming took 4 bases from V and 4 from J; bases not matched to a gene: 4. The CDR3 here is CASSGTSGFADTQYF. Written as DNA, the CDR3 is TGTGCCAGCAGTGGGACTAGCGGGTTCGCAGATACGCAGTATTTT.

The chain couples TRBV9 to TRBJ1-6, with TRBD1 matching 7 bases. The junction had 5 bases not matched to a gene; V was cut back by 0 bases and J by 8 bases. Germline assignment: CDR1 SGDLS and CDR2 YYNGEE. The CDR3 contains 15 residues. DNA of the CDR3: TGTGCCAGCAGCGTAGGCAACAGGGGAGATTCACCCCTCCACTTT. It yields the protein CASSVGNRGDSPLHF.

The gene calls are TRBV12-5 and TRBJ1-1; D is ambiguous. The V gene's germline CDR1 is LGHNT and CDR2 FRNRAP. Trimming pared 6 bases from V and 1 base from J, leaving 15 bases between. This CDR3 is built from 15 residues. CDR3 amino acids: CASGNHLSGNTEAFF. The CDR3 DNA reads as TGTGCTAGTGGAAATCATTTATCAGGGAACACTGAAGCTTTCTTT. Filled out from reference TRBV12-5 and TRBJ1-1, the complete variable domain reads DARVTQTPRHKVTEMGQEVTMRCQPILGHNTVFWYRQTMMQGLELLAYFRNRAPLDDSGMPKDRFSAEMPDATLATLKIQPSEPRDSAVYFCASGNHLSGNTEAFFGQGTRLTVV.

In its sample, this clone was seen once. The rearrangement links TRBV4-2 to TRBJ2-6; tentatively, D is TRBD2 (5 bases). V lost 4 bases, J lost 1 base, and 11 bases lay in between. The CDR3 is 16 residues long. CDR1 and CDR2 from the germline V gene are LGHNA and YNFKEQ. The CDR3 DNA is TGTGCCAGCAGCCCTAAACCGGGGTCTGGGGCCAACGTCCTGACTTTC. Its protein is CASSPKPGSGANVLTF.

The rearrangement links TRBV5-1 to TRBJ2-3, with 11 bases that match TRBD2. The CDR3 runs to 17 residues. Trimming cost V 0 bases and J 5 bases; bases outside gene matches: 8. The germline CDR1 and CDR2 sequences are SGHRS and YFSETQ. CDR3 sequence: CASSLESGLAGGDTQYF. CDR3 nucleotides: TGCGCCAGCAGCTTGGAGTCTGGGCTAGCGGGAGGAGATACGCAGTATTTT.

The chain has TRBV5-1 and TRBJ2-3; 10 nucleotides agree with TRBD1. CDR3 length: 14 amino acids. Germline CDR1 SGHRS, CDR2 YFSETQ. Trimming removed 3 bases from V and 13 bases from J; junction bases left unmatched: 11. CDR3 sequence: CASSSNTGTGDEYF. The DNA of the CDR3 is TGCGCCAGCAGCTCAAACACCGGGACAGGGGACGAGTATTTT.

The chain employs TRBV13 and TRBJ2-7; weak D call: TRBD2 (6 bases). Germline CDR1 is PRHDT and CDR2 is FYEKMQ (reference sequence). Trimming cost V 0 bases and J 0 bases, with 9 bases left between them. The CDR3 loop spans 15 amino acids. The DNA of the CDR3 is TGTGCCAGCAGCTTAGGAATGGGGGGCTCCTACGAGCAGTACTTC. Translating gives CASSLGMGGSYEQYF. Combining the CDR3 with reference TRBV13 and TRBJ2-7 gives the whole variable domain AAGVIQSPRHLIKEKRETATLKCYPIPRHDTVYWYQQGPGQDPQFLISFYEKMQSDKGSIPDRFSAQQFSDYHSELNMSSLELGDSALYFCASSLGMGGSYEQYFGPGTRLTVT.